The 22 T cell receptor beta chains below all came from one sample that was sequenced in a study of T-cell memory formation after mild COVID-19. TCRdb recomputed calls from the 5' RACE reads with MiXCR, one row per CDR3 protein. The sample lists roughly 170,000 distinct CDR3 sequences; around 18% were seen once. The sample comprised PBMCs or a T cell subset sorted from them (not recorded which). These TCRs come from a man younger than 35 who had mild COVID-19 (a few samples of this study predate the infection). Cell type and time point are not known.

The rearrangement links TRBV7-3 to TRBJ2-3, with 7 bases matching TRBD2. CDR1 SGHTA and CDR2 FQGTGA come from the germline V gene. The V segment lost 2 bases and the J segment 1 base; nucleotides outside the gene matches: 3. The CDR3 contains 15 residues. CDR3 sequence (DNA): TGTGCCAGCAGCTTAGGGGCGGGGGGCACAGATACGCAGTATTTT. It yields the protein CASSLGAGGTDTQYF. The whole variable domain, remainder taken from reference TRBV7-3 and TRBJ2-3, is GAGVSQTPSNKVTEKGKYVELRCDPISGHTALYWYRQSLGQGPEFLIYFQGTGAADDSGLPNDRFFAVRPEGSVSTLKIQRTERGDSAVYLCASSLGAGGTDTQYFGPGTRLTVL.

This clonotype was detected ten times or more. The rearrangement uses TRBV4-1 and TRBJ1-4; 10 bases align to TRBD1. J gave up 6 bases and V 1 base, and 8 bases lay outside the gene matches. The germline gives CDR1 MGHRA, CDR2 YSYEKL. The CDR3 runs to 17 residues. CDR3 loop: CASSQVTGGGFYEKLFF. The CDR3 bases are TGCGCCAGCAGCCAAGTGACAGGGGGCGGCTTTTATGAAAAACTGTTTTTT.

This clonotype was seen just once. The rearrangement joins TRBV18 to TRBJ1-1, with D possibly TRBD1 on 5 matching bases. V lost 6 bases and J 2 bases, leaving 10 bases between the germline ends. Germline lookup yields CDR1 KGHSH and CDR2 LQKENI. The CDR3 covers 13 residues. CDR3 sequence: CASSIGENTEAFF. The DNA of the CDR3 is TGTGCCAGCTCCATAGGGGAAAACACTGAAGCTTTCTTT.

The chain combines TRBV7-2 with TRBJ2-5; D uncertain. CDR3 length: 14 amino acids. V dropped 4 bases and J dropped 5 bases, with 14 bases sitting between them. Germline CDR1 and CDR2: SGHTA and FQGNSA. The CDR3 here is CASSSGWLGETQYF. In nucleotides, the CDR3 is TGTGCCAGCAGCTCAGGCTGGTTAGGGGAGACCCAGTACTTC.

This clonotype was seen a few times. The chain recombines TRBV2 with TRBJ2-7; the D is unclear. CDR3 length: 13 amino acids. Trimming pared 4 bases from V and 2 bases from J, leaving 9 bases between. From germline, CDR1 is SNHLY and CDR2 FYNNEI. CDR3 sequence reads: CASSVSPAYEQYF. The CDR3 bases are TGTGCCAGCAGTGTGTCCCCGGCCTACGAGCAGTACTTC. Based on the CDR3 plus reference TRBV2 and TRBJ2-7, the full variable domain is EPEVTQTPSHQVTQMGQEVILRCVPISNHLYFYWYRQILGQKVEFLVSFYNNEISEKSEIFDDQFSVERPDGSNFTLKIRSTKLEDSAMYFCASSVSPAYEQYFGPGTRLTVT.

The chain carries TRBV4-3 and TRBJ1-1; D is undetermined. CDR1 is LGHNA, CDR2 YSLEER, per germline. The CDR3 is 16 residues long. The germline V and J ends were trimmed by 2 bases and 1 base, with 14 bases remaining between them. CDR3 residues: CASSQLAGTRNTEAFF. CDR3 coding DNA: TGCGCCAGCAGCCAACTGGCTGGTACACGGAACACTGAAGCTTTCTTT.

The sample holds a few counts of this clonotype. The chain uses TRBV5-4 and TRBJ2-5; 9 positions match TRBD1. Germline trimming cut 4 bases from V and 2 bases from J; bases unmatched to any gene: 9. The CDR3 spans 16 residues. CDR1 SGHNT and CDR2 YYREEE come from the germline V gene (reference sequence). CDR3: CASSQGQGRGQETQYF. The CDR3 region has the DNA TGTGCCAGCAGCCAGGGACAGGGTAGGGGTCAAGAGACCCAGTACTTC. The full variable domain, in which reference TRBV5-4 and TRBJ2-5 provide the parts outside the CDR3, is ETGVTQSPTHLIKTRGQQVTLRCSSQSGHNTVSWYQQALGQGPQFIFQYYREEENGRGNFPPRFSGLQFPNYSSELNVNALELDDSALYLCASSQGQGRGQETQYFGPGTRLLVL.

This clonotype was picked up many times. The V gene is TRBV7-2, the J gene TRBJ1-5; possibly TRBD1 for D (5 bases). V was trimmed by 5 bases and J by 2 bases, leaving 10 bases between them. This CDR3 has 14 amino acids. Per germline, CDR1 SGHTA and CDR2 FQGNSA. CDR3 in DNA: TGTGCCAGCAGCCGGGGGGGTGGCAATCAGCCCCAGCATTTT. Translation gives CASSRGGGNQPQHF. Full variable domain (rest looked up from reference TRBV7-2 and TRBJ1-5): GAGVSQSPSNKVTEKGKDVELRCDPISGHTALYWYRQSLGQGLEFLIYFQGNSAPDKSGLPSDRFSAERTGGSVSTLTIQRTQQEDSAVYLCASSRGGGNQPQHFGDGTRLSIL.

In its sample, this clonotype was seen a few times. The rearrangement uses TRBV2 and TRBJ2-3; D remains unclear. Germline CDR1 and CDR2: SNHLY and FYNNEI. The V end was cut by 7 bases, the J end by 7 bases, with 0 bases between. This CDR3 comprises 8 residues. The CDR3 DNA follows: TGTGCCAGCAATACGCAGTATTTT. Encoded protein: CASNTQYF.

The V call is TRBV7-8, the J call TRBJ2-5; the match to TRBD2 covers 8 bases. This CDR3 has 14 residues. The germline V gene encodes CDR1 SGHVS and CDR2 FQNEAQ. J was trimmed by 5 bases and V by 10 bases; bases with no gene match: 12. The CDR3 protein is CAISRSGGGETQYF. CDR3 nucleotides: TGTGCCATCTCGAGAAGCGGGGGCGGGGAGACCCAGTACTTC.

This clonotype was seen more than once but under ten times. CDR3 loop: CASSNPGLVVPLHF. The CDR3, as DNA: TGTGCCAGCAGCAACCCGGGACTAGTGGTACCCCTCCACTTT. The V gene is TRBV7-8, the J gene TRBJ1-6, with D possibly being TRBD1 (5 bases). The germline V gene encodes CDR1 SGHVS and CDR2 FQNEAQ. The V end lost 5 bases, the J end lost 12 bases, and 17 bases lay between the germline ends. The CDR3 runs to 14 residues.

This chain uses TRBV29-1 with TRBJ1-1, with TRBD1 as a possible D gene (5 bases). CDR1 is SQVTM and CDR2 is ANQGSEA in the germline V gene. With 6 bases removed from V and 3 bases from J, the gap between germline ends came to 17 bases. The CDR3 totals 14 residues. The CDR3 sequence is CSVAPGPIDTEAFF. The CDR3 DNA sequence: TGCAGCGTAGCCCCGGGACCGATTGACACTGAAGCTTTCTTT. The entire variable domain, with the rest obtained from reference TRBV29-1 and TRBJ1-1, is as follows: SAVISQKPSRDICQRGTSLTIQCQVDSQVTMMFWYRQQPGQSLTLIATANQGSEATYESGFVIDKFPISRPNLTFSTLTVSNMSPEDSSIYLCSVAPGPIDTEAFFGQGTRLTVV.

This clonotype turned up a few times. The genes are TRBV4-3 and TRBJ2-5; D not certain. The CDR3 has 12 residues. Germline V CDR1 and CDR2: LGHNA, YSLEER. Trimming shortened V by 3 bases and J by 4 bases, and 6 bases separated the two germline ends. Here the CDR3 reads CASSHGRETQYF. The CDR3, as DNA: TGCGCCAGCAGCCACGGCAGAGAGACCCAGTACTTC.

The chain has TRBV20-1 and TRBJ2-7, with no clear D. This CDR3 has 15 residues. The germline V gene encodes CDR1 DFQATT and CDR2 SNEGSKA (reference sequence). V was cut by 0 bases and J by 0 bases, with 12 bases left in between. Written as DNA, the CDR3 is TGCAGTGCTAGAGATGGGCGGAAGAGCTCCTACGAGCAGTACTTC. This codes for CSARDGRKSSYEQYF.

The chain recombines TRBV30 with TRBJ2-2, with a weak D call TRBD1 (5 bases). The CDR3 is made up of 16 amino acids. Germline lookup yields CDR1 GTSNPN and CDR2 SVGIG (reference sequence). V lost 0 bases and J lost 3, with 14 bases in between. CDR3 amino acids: CAWSVWQGRDTGELFF. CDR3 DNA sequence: TGTGCCTGGAGTGTATGGCAGGGCCGAGACACCGGGGAGCTGTTTTTT.

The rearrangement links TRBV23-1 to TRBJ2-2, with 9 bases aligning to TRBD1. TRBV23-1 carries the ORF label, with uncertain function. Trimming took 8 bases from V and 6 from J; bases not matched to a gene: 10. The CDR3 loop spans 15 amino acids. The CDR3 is CASGQTGGAPGELFF. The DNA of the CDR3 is TGCGCCAGCGGCCAAACAGGGGGCGCTCCCGGGGAGCTGTTTTTT.

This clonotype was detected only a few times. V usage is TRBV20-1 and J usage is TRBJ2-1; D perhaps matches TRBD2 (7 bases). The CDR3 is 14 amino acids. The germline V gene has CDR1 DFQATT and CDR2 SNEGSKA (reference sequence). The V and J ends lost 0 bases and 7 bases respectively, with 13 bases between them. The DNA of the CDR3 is TGCAGTGCTAGAGAAGGGGGGGCAAGTAATGAGCAGTTCTTC. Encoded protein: CSAREGGASNEQFF.

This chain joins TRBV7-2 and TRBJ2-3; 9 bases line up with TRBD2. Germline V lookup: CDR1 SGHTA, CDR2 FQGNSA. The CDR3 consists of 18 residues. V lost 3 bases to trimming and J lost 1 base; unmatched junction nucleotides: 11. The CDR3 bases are TGTGCCAGCAGCTTTTTGCGGGGGGGCTACAGGGGCACAGATACGCAGTATTTT. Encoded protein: CASSFLRGGYRGTDTQYF.

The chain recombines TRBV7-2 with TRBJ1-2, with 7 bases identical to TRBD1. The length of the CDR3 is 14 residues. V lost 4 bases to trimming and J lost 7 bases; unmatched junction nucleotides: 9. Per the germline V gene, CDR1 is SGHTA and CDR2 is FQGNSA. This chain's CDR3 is CASSSLTGESGYTF. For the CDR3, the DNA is TGTGCCAGCAGCTCCCTAACAGGGGAAAGTGGCTACACCTTC.

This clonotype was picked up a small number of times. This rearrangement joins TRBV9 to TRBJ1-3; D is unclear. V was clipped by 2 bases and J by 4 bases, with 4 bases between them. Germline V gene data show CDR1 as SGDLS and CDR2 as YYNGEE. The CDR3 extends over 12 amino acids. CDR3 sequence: CASSVQGNTIYF. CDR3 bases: TGTGCCAGCAGCGTTCAGGGAAACACCATATATTTT.

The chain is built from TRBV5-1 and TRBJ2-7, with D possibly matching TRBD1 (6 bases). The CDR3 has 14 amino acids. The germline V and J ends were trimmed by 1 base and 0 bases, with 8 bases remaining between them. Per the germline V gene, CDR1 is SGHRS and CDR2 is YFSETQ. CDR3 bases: TGCGCCAGCAGCTTGCAGGGGAACTCCTACGAGCAGTACTTC. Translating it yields CASSLQGNSYEQYF.

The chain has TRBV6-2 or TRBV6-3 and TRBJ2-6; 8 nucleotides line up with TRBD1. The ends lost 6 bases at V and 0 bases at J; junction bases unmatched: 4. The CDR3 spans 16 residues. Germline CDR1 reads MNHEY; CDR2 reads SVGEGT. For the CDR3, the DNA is TGTGCCAGCAGGGGACAGGCCAACTCTGGGGCCAACGTCCTGACTTTC. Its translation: CASRGQANSGANVLTF.